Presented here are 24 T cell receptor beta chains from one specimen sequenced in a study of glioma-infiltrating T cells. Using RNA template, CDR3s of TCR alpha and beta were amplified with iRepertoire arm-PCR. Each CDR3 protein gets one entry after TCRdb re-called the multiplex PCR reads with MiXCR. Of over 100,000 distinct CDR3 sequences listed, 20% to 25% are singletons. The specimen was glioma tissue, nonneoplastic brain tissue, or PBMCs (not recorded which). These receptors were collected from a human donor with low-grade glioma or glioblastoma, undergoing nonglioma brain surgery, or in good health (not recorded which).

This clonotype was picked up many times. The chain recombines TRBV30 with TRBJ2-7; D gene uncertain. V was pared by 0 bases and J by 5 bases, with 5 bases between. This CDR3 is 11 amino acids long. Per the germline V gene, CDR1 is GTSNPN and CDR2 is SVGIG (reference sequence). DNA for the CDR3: TGTGCCTGGAGTGTACAGAACGAGCAGTACTTC. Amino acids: CAWSVQNEQYF.

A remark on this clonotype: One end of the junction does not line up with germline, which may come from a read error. The CDR3: CASSDSGSCNEQFF. The CDR3 DNA follows: TGTGCCAGTAGTGATAGCGGCTCCTGCAATGAGCAGTTCTTC. The chain couples TRBV19 to TRBJ2-1; D perhaps matches TRBD2 (6 bases). This CDR3 spans 14 amino acids. CDR1 and CDR2 from the germline V gene are LNHDA and SQIVND (reference sequence). Together with reference TRBV19 and TRBJ2-1, the CDR3 gives the full variable domain: DGGITQSPKYLFRKEGQNVTLSCEQNLNHDAMYWYRQDPGQGLRLIYYSQIVNDFQKGDIAEGYSVSREKKESFPLTVTSAQKNPTAFYLCASSDSGSCNEQFFGPGTRLTVL.

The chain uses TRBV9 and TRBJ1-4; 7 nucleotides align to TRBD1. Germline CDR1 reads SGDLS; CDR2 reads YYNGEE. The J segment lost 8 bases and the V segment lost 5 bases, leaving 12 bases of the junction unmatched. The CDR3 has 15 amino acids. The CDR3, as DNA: TGTGCCAGCAGTTCGGACAGGACGGGATTAGAAAAACTGTTTTTT. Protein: CASSSDRTGLEKLFF.

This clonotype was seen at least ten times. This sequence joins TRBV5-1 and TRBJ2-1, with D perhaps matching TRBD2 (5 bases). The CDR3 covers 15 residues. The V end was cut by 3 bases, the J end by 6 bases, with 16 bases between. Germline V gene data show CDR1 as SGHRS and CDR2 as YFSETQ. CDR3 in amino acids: CASSSNGDPINEQFF. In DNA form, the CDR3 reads TGCGCCAGCAGCTCCAACGGGGATCCCATCAATGAGCAGTTCTTC.

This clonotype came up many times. The CDR3 DNA is TGTGCCAGCAGTGAGGGACAGGGTCTCAATCAGCCCCAGCATTTT. Its protein product is CASSEGQGLNQPQHF. The gene calls are TRBV2 and TRBJ1-5; 9 nucleotides line up with TRBD1. CDR1 SNHLY and CDR2 FYNNEI come from the germline V gene. The CDR3 is 15 residues long. V lost 3 bases, J lost 3 bases, and 3 bases stayed unmatched.

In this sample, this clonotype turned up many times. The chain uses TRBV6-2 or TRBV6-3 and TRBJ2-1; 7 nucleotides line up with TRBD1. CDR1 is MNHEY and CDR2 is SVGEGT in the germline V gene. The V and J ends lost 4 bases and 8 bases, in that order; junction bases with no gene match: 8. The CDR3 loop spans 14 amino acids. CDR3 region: CASSFGQVRDEQFF. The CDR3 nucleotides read TGTGCCAGCAGTTTCGGACAGGTTCGGGATGAGCAGTTCTTC.

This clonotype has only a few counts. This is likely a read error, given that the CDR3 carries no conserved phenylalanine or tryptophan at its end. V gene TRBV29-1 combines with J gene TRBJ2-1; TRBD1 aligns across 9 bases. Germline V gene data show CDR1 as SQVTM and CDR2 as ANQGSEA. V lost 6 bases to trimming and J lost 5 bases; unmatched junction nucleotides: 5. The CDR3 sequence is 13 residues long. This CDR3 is CSVGTGWDNEQFV. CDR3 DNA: TGCAGCGTAGGGACAGGGTGGGACAATGAGCAGTTCGTC.

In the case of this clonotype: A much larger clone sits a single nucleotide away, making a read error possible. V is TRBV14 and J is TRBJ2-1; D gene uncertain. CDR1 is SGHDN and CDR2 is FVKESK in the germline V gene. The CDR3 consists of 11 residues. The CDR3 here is CAGSQAIEQFF. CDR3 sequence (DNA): TGTGCCGGCAGCCAAGCCATTGAGCAGTTCTTC.

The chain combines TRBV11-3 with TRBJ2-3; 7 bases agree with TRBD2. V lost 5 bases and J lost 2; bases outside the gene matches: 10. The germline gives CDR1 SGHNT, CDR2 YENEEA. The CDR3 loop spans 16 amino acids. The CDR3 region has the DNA TGTGCCAGCAGCCCGGGGGGTAGCGGGCACACAGATACGCAGTATTTT. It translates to CASSPGGSGHTDTQYF.

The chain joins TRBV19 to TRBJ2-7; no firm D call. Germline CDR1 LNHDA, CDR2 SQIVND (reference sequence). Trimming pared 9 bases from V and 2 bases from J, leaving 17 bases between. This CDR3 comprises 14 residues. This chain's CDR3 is CASAQKLPTYEQYF. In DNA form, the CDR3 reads TGTGCCAGCGCACAGAAATTACCTACCTACGAGCAGTACTTC.

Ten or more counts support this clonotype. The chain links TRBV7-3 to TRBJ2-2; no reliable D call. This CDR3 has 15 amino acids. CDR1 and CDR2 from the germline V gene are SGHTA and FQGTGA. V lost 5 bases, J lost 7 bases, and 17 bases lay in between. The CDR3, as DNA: TGTGCCAGCAGCCCCGACTCACGTAAGGGCGGGGAGCTGTTTTTT. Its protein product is CASSPDSRKGGELFF.

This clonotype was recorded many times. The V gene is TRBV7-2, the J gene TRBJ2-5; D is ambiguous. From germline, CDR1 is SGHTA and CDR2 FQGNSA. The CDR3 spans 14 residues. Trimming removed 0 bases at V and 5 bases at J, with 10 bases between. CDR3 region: CASSLASDLETQYF. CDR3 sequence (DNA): TGTGCCAGCAGCTTAGCGTCAGATCTGGAGACCCAGTACTTC.

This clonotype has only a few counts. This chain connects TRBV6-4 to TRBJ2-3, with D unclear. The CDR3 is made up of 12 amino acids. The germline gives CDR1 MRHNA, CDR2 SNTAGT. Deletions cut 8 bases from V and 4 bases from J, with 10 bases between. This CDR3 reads CASVVTSDTQYF. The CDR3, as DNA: TGTGCCAGCGTAGTGACTTCAGATACGCAGTATTTT.

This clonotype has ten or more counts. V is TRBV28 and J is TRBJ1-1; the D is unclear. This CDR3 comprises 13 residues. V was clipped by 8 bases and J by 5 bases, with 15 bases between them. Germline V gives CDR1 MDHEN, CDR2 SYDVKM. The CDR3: CASLNSPRTEAFF. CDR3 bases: TGTGCCAGCCTTAACTCCCCGCGTACTGAAGCTTTCTTT.

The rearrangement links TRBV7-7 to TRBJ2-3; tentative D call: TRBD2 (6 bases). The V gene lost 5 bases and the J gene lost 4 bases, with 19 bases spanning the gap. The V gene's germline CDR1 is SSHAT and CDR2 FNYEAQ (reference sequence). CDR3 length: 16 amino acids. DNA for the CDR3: TGTGCCAGCAGCGTGGGACTCCAAAACCCCGCAGATACGCAGTATTTT. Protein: CASSVGLQNPADTQYF.

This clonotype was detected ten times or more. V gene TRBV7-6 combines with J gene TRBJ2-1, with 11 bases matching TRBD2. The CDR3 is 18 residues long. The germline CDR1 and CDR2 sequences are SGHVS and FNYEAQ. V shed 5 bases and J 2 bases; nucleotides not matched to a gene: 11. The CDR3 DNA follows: TGTGCCAGCAGCCATAGGGTCCTAGCGGGAGGTACCTACAATGAGCAGTTCTTC. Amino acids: CASSHRVLAGGTYNEQFF.

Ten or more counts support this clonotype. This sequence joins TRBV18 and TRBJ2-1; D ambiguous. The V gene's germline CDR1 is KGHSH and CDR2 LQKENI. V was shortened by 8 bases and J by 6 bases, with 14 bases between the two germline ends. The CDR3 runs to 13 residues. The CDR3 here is CASKEGVVNEQFF. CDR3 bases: TGTGCCAGCAAAGAAGGAGTTGTCAATGAGCAGTTCTTC. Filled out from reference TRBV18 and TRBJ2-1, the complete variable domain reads NAGVMQNPRHLVRRRGQEARLRCSPMKGHSHVYWYRQLPEEGLKFMVYLQKENIIDESGMPKERFSAEFPKEGPSILRIQQVVRGDSAAYFCASKEGVVNEQFFGPGTRLTVL.

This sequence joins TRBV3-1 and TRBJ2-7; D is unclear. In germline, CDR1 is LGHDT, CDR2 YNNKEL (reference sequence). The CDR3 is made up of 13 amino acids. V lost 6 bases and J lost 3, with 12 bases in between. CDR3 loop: CASSNLVSYEQYF. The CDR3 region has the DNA TGTGCCAGCAGTAACCTCGTGAGCTACGAGCAGTACTTC.

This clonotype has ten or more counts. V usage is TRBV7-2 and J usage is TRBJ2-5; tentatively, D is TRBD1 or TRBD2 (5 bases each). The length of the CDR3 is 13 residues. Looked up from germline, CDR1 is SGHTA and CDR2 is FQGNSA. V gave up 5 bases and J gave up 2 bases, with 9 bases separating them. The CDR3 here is CASSGGPQETQYF. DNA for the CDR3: TGTGCCAGCAGCGGGGGACCACAAGAGACCCAGTACTTC.

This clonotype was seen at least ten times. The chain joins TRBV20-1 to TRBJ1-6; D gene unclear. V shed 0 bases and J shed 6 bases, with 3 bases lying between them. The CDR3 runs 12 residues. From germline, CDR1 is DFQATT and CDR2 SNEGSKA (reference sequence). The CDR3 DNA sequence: TGCAGTGCTAGAGACGTTAATTCACCCCTCCACTTT. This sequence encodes CSARDVNSPLHF.

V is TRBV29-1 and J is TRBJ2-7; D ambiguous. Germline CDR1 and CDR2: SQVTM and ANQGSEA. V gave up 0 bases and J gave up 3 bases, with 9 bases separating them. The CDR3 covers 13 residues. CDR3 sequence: CSVEDSQVYEQYF. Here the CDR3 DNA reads TGCAGCGTTGAAGATTCGCAGGTCTACGAGCAGTACTTC.

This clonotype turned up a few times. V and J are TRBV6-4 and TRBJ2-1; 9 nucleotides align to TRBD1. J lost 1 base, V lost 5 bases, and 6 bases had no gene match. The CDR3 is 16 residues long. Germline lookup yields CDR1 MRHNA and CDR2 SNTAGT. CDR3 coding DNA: TGTGCCAGCAGTACCGGGACAGGGCCGTCCTACAATGAGCAGTTCTTC. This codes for CASSTGTGPSYNEQFF.

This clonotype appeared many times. In DNA form, the CDR3 reads TGCGCCAGCAGCCAAGTGCAGTACACTGAAGCTTTCTTT. Protein: CASSQVQYTEAFF. The chain links TRBV4-3 to TRBJ1-1, with no clear D. Germline CDR1 reads LGHNA; CDR2 reads YSLEER. Trimming cost V 1 base and J 3 bases, with 6 bases left between them. The CDR3 consists of 13 residues.

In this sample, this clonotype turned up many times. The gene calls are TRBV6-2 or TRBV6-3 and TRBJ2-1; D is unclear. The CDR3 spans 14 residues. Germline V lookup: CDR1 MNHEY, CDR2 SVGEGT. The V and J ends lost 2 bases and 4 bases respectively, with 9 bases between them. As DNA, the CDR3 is TGTGCCAGCAGTTACATCGGGTTGTACAATGAGCAGTTCTTC. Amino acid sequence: CASSYIGLYNEQFF.